This T cell receptor beta chain is drawn from a study of identical twins. General study findings and limits: Invariant T cells like MAIT and iNKT could partly confound the zero-insertion analyses. The study found weaker excess twin sharing in beta out-of-frame sequences.

Note on this clonotype: Its antigen is unidentified.

cDNA molecules carried unique molecular identifiers, and template switching added a universal primer site. TCRdb re-called the 5' RACE reads through MiXCR, storing one row per CDR3 protein. The sample gives 1.5 million to 2 million distinct CDR3 sequences, less than 35% of which show up once; over 0.25% is in the top ten. All donors comprised healthy Caucasians. Trimming took 3 bases from V and 0 from J; bases not matched to a gene: 8. The length of the CDR3 is 17 residues. From germline, CDR1 is MNHNS and CDR2 SASEGT. The chain links TRBV6-1 to TRBJ1-1, with 9 bases fitting TRBD1. The sequence derives from a newborn girl in good health. Sequenced: cord blood. The CDR3 protein is CASSETHRGRLNTEAFF. The CDR3 bases are TGTGCCAGCAGTGAGACCCACAGGGGGCGGTTGAACACTGAAGCTTTCTTT.